These 32 T cell receptor beta chains were all obtained from the same sample, sequenced in a study of post-analysis software for immune sequencing data. General study results and limits: About five TRBV segments occurring more often in patients than controls included TRBV5-6, TRBV5-1 and TRBV20-1.

What these receptors recognize is not known. Prepared TCR beta cDNA libraries contained unique molecular identifiers. TCRdb processed the PCR reads anew with MiXCR; each CDR3 protein has one entry. In the table there are around 200,000 distinct CDR3 sequences, approximately 30% of which are singletons. Sequenced input: blood. These receptors all stem from a girl under 18 with multiple sclerosis.

The chain uses TRBV3-1 and TRBJ2-4; D may be TRBD1 (5 bases). The end of the DNA is better explained by TRBJ2-7, so the J call may be wrong. Germline V gene lookup returns CDR1 LGHDT and CDR2 YNNKEL (reference sequence). The CDR3 spans 15 residues. The CDR3 DNA is TGTGCCAGCAGCCAAGCGGGCCAGGGATCCAACGAGCAGTACTTC. Protein product: CASSQAGQGSNEQYF.

There are many counts of this clonotype. V and J are TRBV5-1 and TRBJ1-1; D not resolved. CDR3 size: 14 residues. Germline V gene lookup returns CDR1 SGHRS and CDR2 YFSETQ. Trimming stripped 4 bases from V and 0 bases from J, with 10 bases between. This CDR3 reads CASSLDGLNTEAFF. The CDR3 DNA follows: TGCGCCAGCAGCCTCGACGGGTTGAACACTGAAGCTTTCTTT.

This clonotype has ten or more counts. This rearrangement joins TRBV20-1 to TRBJ1-1; no definite D call. Germline V CDR1 and CDR2: DFQATT, SNEGSKA (reference sequence). V dropped 4 bases and J dropped 10 bases, with 16 bases sitting between them. The CDR3 covers 12 residues. The CDR3 loop reads CSAKQTGRGAFF. The CDR3 DNA reads TGCAGTGCTAAACAGACCGGACGGGGAGCTTTCTTT.

As regards this clonotype: This may be a read error, as it is one base from a much larger clone. The conserved phenylalanine or tryptophan is not found at the CDR3 terminus, so this likely reflects a read error. The chain joins TRBV20-1 to TRBJ2-5; D unclear. The CDR3 is made up of 14 amino acids. Trimming stripped 2 bases from V and 1 base from J, with 11 bases between. Germline V gene lookup returns CDR1 DFQATT and CDR2 SNEGSKA (reference sequence). The CDR3 is CSARSLDIQETQYS. The CDR3, as DNA: TGCAGTGCTAGATCACTCGACATCCAAGAGACCCAGTACTCC.

This clonotype occurred many times. V gene TRBV5-1 combines with J gene TRBJ2-7; the D call may be TRBD1 or TRBD2 (5 bases each). V lost 4 bases and J 0 bases, leaving 14 bases between the germline ends. Germline CDR1 is SGHRS and CDR2 is YFSETQ. The CDR3 has 15 amino acids. CDR3 protein: CASSATGTGSYEQYF. The CDR3, as DNA: TGCGCCAGCAGCGCTACCGGGACGGGCTCCTACGAGCAGTACTTC.

The chain links TRBV3-1 to TRBJ1-5; the match to TRBD1 covers 9 bases. The CDR3 is 19 residues long. The V segment lost 1 base and the J segment 0 bases; nucleotides outside the gene matches: 10. Per the germline V gene, CDR1 is LGHDT and CDR2 is YNNKEL (reference sequence). DNA of the CDR3: TGTGCCAGCAGCCAAGGGGTGGGGACAGGGATATATAGCAATCAGCCCCAGCATTTT. The encoded protein is CASSQGVGTGIYSNQPQHF.

This clonotype was counted many times. The chain joins TRBV12-3 or TRBV12-4 to TRBJ1-1; D may be TRBD1 (5 bases). V was cut by 5 bases and J by 4 bases, with 8 bases left in between. The CDR3 spans 12 residues. This CDR3 is CASSQGGTEAFF. The CDR3 nucleotides are TGTGCCAGCAGTCAGGGTGGCACTGAAGCTTTCTTT.

In this sample, this clonotype turned up a few times. The germline gene is not matched at one end of the junction; a read error may be the cause. The rearrangement uses TRBV29-1 and TRBJ2-3; TRBD2 matches 11 bases. Germline CDR1 SQVTM, CDR2 ANQGSEA. The CDR3 loop spans 14 amino acids. CDR3 residues: CSLVAGGRADAQYF. The DNA for the CDR3 is TGCAGCCTGGTAGCGGGGGGGCGGGCAGATGCGCAGTATTTT.

Notes on this clonotype: This may arise from a read error, as a much more abundant clone is one base away. V is TRBV4-2 and J is TRBJ2-7; no clear D gene. Looked up from germline, CDR1 is LGHNA and CDR2 is YNFKEQ. Trimming pared 0 bases from V and 2 bases from J, leaving 11 bases between. There are 15 residues in the CDR3. CDR3: CASSQDLARTYEQYV. In DNA, the CDR3 is TGTGCCAGCAGCCAAGATCTGGCAAGAACCTACGAGCAGTACGTC.

In its sample, this clonotype was seen many times. One end of the junction varies from germline; a read error may be responsible. The CDR3 sequence is CASSLGGLAVYNEQFF. In nucleotides, the CDR3 is TGTGCCAGCAGTTTAGGGGGACTAGCGGTTTACAATGAGCAGTTCTTC. This sequence joins TRBV11-3 and TRBJ2-1, with TRBD2 identical over 11 bases. CDR1 is SGHNT, CDR2 YENEEA, per germline. This CDR3 comprises 16 residues.

The sample holds a few counts of this clonotype. V gene TRBV20-1 combines with J gene TRBJ2-3; 7 nucleotides align to TRBD1. The J segment lost 0 bases and the V segment lost 5 bases, leaving 8 bases of the junction unmatched. The CDR3 has 15 residues. Germline CDR1 is DFQATT and CDR2 is SNEGSKA (reference sequence). CDR3 DNA: TGCAGTGCTGAACCCGACAGGGCTAGCACAGATACGCAGTATTTT. It specifies CSAEPDRASTDTQYF.

This clonotype has at least ten counts. The genes are TRBV7-6 and TRBJ2-5; 11 nucleotides agree with TRBD1. Unmatched junction bases numbered 5, after V lost 3 bases and J lost 5 bases. The CDR3 is made up of 15 amino acids. The germline CDR1 and CDR2 sequences are SGHVS and FNYEAQ. CDR3 residues: CASSFPGQGEETQYF. DNA of the CDR3: TGTGCCAGCAGCTTTCCGGGACAGGGGGAGGAGACCCAGTACTTC.

The CDR3 DNA follows: TGTGCCAGCAGTTATCCGGGACTCCTCCAAGAGACCCAGTACTTC. It translates to CASSYPGLLQETQYF. V is TRBV6-6 and J is TRBJ2-5; D possibly corresponds to TRBD2 (6 bases). CDR1 and CDR2 from the germline V gene are MNHNY and SVGAGI (reference sequence). V was shortened by 3 bases and J by 1 base, with 12 bases between the two germline ends. The CDR3 consists of 15 residues.

The table lists this clonotype with many counts. This chain uses TRBV7-3 with TRBJ2-1; perhaps TRBD2 as D (7 bases). The CDR3 is 16 residues long. Germline CDR1 SGHTA, CDR2 FQGTGA. V was cut by 0 bases and J by 6 bases, with 15 bases left in between. CDR3 region: CASSLTMGGLGNEQFF. CDR3 sequence (DNA): TGTGCCAGCAGCTTAACGATGGGGGGGCTAGGCAATGAGCAGTTCTTC.

This clonotype was seen many times. The V and J genes are TRBV20-1 and TRBJ2-3; 7 nucleotides line up with TRBD1. Germline V gene sequence: CDR1 DFQATT, CDR2 SNEGSKA (reference sequence). V gave up 2 bases and J gave up 3 bases; unmatched junction bases: 14. The CDR3 consists of 17 residues. The CDR3: CSARPRRGIASTDTQYF. Written as DNA, the CDR3 is TGCAGTGCTAGACCCCGCAGGGGGATCGCTTCTACAGATACGCAGTATTTT.

At least ten counts were recorded for this clonotype. The V gene is TRBV5-1, the J gene TRBJ1-2; 9 bases are a match to TRBD1. The length of the CDR3 is 14 residues. J lost 8 bases, V lost 3 bases, and 8 bases had no gene match. Germline V gene data show CDR1 as SGHRS and CDR2 as YFSETQ. CDR3 nucleotide sequence: TGCGCCAGCAGCTACCCGGGACAGGGAGGAGGCTACACCTTC. This sequence encodes CASSYPGQGGGYTF.

This clonotype was found a few times. The chain combines TRBV20-1 with TRBJ2-7, with 7 bases matching TRBD2. Germline CDR1 and CDR2: DFQATT and SNEGSKA (reference sequence). This CDR3 spans 14 amino acids. V shed 6 bases, J shed 4 bases, and the junction held 12 bases outside the gene matches. DNA of the CDR3: TGCAGTGCCCTCCCCCAGCGGGGAAGATACGAGCAGTACTTC. Translated: CSALPQRGRYEQYF.

The sample holds many counts of this clonotype. The rearrangement joins TRBV2 to TRBJ1-2, with 8 bases fitting TRBD1. In germline, CDR1 is SNHLY, CDR2 FYNNEI. This CDR3 has 12 residues. The V and J ends lost 11 bases and 8 bases, in that order; junction bases with no gene match: 10. The CDR3 reads CAGKTGGYGYTF. The CDR3 DNA reads TGTGCCGGAAAAACAGGGGGGTACGGCTACACCTTC.

This clonotype was seen at least ten times. The V gene is TRBV7-9, the J gene TRBJ2-7, with TRBD1 as a possible D gene (5 bases). Germline CDR1 reads SEHNR; CDR2 reads FQNEAQ (reference sequence). The ends were cut back, 6 bases at V and 2 bases at J, with 11 bases in the middle. The CDR3 is made up of 13 amino acids. The CDR3 protein is CASSRETAYEQYF. CDR3 DNA: TGTGCCAGCAGTCGTGAGACAGCCTACGAGCAGTACTTC.

In its sample, this clonotype was seen many times. The rearrangement uses TRBV5-1 and TRBJ2-7; 9 nucleotides agree with TRBD1. Germline loops: CDR1 SGHRS, CDR2 YFSETQ. The CDR3 extends over 13 amino acids. J was trimmed by 7 bases and V by 4 bases; bases with no gene match: 6. The CDR3 reads CASSPGQGWEQYF. In nucleotides, the CDR3 is TGCGCCAGCAGCCCAGGACAGGGGTGGGAGCAGTACTTC. The whole variable domain, filled in from reference TRBV5-1 and TRBJ2-7, reads KAGVTQTPRYLIKTRGQQVTLSCSPISGHRSVSWYQQTPGQGLQFLFEYFSETQRNKGNFPGRFSGRQFSNSRSEMNVSTLELGDSALYLCASSPGQGWEQYFGPGTRLTVT.

The rearrangement uses TRBV5-1 and TRBJ2-1; tentatively, D is TRBD1 or TRBD2 (5 bases each). Trimming stripped 3 bases from V and 6 bases from J, with 16 bases between. Germline assignment: CDR1 SGHRS and CDR2 YFSETQ. The CDR3 runs 15 residues. CDR3 region: CASSSGTKTSNEQFF. The CDR3 DNA follows: TGCGCCAGCAGCTCGGGGACGAAGACCAGCAATGAGCAGTTCTTC.

At least ten counts were recorded for this clonotype. This sequence joins TRBV6-1 and TRBJ1-2; D not certain. Trimming removed 3 bases from V and 6 bases from J, with 17 bases in between. The CDR3 covers 15 residues. The germline gives CDR1 MNHNS, CDR2 SASEGT. CDR3: CASSETGLLGHGYTF. CDR3 coding DNA: TGTGCCAGCAGTGAGACGGGCCTCCTAGGTCATGGCTACACCTTC.

Of note for this clonotype: This sequence may be a read error, since a much larger clone differs from it by one base. The chain couples TRBV20-1 to TRBJ2-1; D unresolved. The CDR3 length is 15 residues. CDR1 is DFQATT and CDR2 is SNEGSKA in the germline V gene (reference sequence). CDR3 region: CSARDDGGSYNERFF. The CDR3 coding sequence is TGCAGTGCTAGAGATGACGGCGGTTCCTACAATGAGCGGTTCTTC.

Points on this clonotype: A clone one base away is much larger, so this may be a read error. The chain uses TRBV20-1 and TRBJ1-5, with D possibly TRBD1 on 6 matching bases. The CDR3 covers 16 residues. CDR1 is DFQATT, CDR2 SNEGSKA, per germline (reference sequence). The CDR3 nucleotides are TGCAGTGCTAGAGGTCGCAGGGGCAGTGGGAATCAGCCCCTGCATTTT. Encoded protein: CSARGRRGSGNQPLHF.

This clonotype came up many times. This chain joins TRBV6-6 and TRBJ1-2, with D perhaps matching TRBD1 (6 bases). Between the trimmed V and J ends, which lost 10 bases and 3 bases, there was a span of 12 bases. This CDR3 has 12 residues. The germline V gene has CDR1 MNHNY and CDR2 SVGAGI (reference sequence). The DNA for the CDR3 is TGTGCCACCGTTCAGGGGTACTATGGCTACACCTTC. Translating gives CATVQGYYGYTF.

As regards this clonotype: This clone may be a read error of a much larger clone one base away. The chain recombines TRBV5-1 with TRBJ2-5; 11 nucleotides align to TRBD2. J lost 11 bases, V lost 2 bases, and 11 bases had no gene match. Germline CDR1 is SGHRS and CDR2 is YFSETQ. The CDR3 extends over 15 amino acids. The DNA of the CDR3 is TGCGCCAGCAGCTTTACTAGCGGGGGACACAATGAGCAGTACTTC. It translates to CASSFTSGGHNEQYF.

V and J are TRBV28 and TRBJ2-7; possible D gene TRBD2, 5 bases. V lost 7 bases and J lost 0, with 16 bases in between. This CDR3 is built from 15 residues. In germline, CDR1 is MDHEN, CDR2 SYDVKM. The CDR3 loop reads CASNPAAESSYEQYF. Here the CDR3 DNA reads TGTGCCAGCAATCCAGCGGCCGAGAGCTCCTACGAGCAGTACTTC.

The chain combines TRBV5-1 with TRBJ1-6; unclear D gene. The length of the CDR3 is 15 residues. V lost 4 bases and J lost 7, with 15 bases in between. Germline V lookup: CDR1 SGHRS, CDR2 YFSETQ. CDR3 bases: TGCGCCAGCAGCCAGGCTTCGGTTAGAAATTCACCCCTCCACTTT. Translating it yields CASSQASVRNSPLHF.

This chain links TRBV16 with TRBJ1-2; D call uncertain. Germline CDR1 is KGHSY and CDR2 is FQNENV. V lost 4 bases and J lost 1, with 13 bases in between. The CDR3 spans 15 residues. CDR3 amino acids: CASSPRPHGNYGYTF. CDR3 bases: TGTGCCAGCAGCCCCCGCCCGCACGGTAACTATGGCTACACCTTC.

Only a few counts were recorded for this clonotype. The genes are TRBV11-3 and TRBJ2-1; 7 bases align to TRBD2. Germline trimming cut 4 bases from V and 3 bases from J; bases unmatched to any gene: 9. This CDR3 spans 16 amino acids. CDR1 SGHNT and CDR2 YENEEA come from the germline V gene. CDR3 sequence: CASSSTSGKFYNEQFF. CDR3 nucleotide sequence: TGTGCCAGCAGCTCGACAAGCGGGAAGTTCTACAATGAGCAGTTCTTC. The complete variable domain, with remaining parts taken from reference TRBV11-3 and TRBJ2-1, reads EAGVVQSPRYKIIEKKQPVAFWCNPISGHNTLYWYLQNLGQGPELLIRYENEEAVDDSQLPKDRFSAERLKGVDSTLKIQPAELGDSAVYLCASSSTSGKFYNEQFFGPGTRLTVL.

The V gene is TRBV7-9, the J gene TRBJ1-1; 11 bases fit TRBD1. This CDR3 region has 13 residues. The V gene's germline CDR1 is SEHNR and CDR2 FQNEAQ (reference sequence). Losses at the gene ends were 4 bases for V and 7 bases for J; bases not matched to a gene: 2. The CDR3 protein is CASSWTGGGEAFF. DNA of the CDR3: TGTGCCAGCAGCTGGACAGGGGGCGGTGAAGCTTTCTTT. The complete variable domain, with remaining parts taken from reference TRBV7-9 and TRBJ1-1, reads DTGVSQNPRHKITKRGQNVTFRCDPISEHNRLYWYRQTLGQGPEFLTYFQNEAQLEKSRLLSDRFSAERPKGSFSTLEIQRTEQGDSAMYLCASSWTGGGEAFFGQGTRLTVV.

The genes are TRBV20-1 and TRBJ1-1, with D unresolved. Germline CDR1 is DFQATT and CDR2 is SNEGSKA (reference sequence). Between the trimmed V and J ends, which lost 4 bases and 8 bases, there was a span of 17 bases. The CDR3 runs 13 residues. CDR3 sequence: CSAILVGSTEAFF. As DNA, the CDR3 is TGCAGTGCTATCCTCGTCGGCAGCACCGAAGCTTTCTTT.